Listed here is a single T cell receptor (beta chain). The entry originates in a study of blood T cells in healthy people across ages. Whole-study context: Roughly one uniquely barcoded beta molecule per two T cells was captured.

The authors ran a second PCR of 7 to 11 cycles using a sample-barcoded 5' primer and a J-beta primer mix. One entry per CDR3 protein results from TCRdb running MiXCR on the 5' RACE reads. The sample records about 1.8 million distinct CDR3 sequences, around half being singletons. V shed 4 bases and J shed 7 bases, with 11 bases lying between them. CDR1 and CDR2 from the germline V gene are SGHTA and FQGNSA. The CDR3 loop spans 13 amino acids. The material sequenced was blood. The clonotype originates from a woman aged 40 to 49 in good health. This chain connects TRBV7-2 to TRBJ2-4; the D gene is possibly TRBD1 (6 bases). The DNA of the CDR3 is TGTGCCAGCAGCTCCCGTCAGGGGAACATTCAGTACTTC. Protein sequence: CASSSRQGNIQYF.